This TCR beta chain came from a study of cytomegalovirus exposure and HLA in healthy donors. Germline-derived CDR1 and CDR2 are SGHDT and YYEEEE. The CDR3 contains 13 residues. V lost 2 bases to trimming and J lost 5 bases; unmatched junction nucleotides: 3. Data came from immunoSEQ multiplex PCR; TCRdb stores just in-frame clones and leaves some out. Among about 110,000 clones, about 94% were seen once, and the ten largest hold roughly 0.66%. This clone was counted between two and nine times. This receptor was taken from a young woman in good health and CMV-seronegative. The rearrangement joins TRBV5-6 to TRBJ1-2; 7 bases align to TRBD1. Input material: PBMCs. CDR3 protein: CASSLGQVYGYTF. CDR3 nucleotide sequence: TGTGCCAGCAGCTTAGGACAGGTATATGGCTACACCTTC.